This is a list of T cell receptor beta chains from one sample in a study of patients and donors after allogeneic stem cell transplantation. Each CDR3 protein is one row after TCRdb ran MiXCR on the RT-PCR reads. The sample holds 150,000 to 200,000 distinct CDR3 sequences, more than 20% seen once. The sample was blood, either unsorted or a sorted T cell fraction (not recorded which). Receptor source: a human donor who was either an allogeneic HSCT recipient or a stem cell or donor lymphocyte infusion donor (not recorded which). It is not recorded whose cells these are; they may come from a transplant donor. Each CDR3 is given with its conserved first and last residue. Each record gives: J gene, V gene, CDR3 length, clone size, CDR3 protein. The size of a clone is reported for some rows only, either as once, few or many, or as a class for expanded clones.

J: TRBJ2-2
V: TRBV6-5
length: 15
size: few
CDR3: CASAGWTPVTGELFF

J: TRBJ2-7
V: TRBV20-1
length: 16
size: .
CDR3: CSARAGRTSHLREQYF

J: TRBJ1-3
V: TRBV14
length: 16
size: .
CDR3: CASSQDSGGSGNTIYF

J: TRBJ1-6
V: TRBV6-5
length: 15
size: .
CDR3: CASEADRGTYSPLHF

J: TRBJ2-1
V: TRBV4-1
length: 14
size: few
CDR3: CASSQGTTKGKQFF

J: TRBJ2-1
V: TRBV25-1
length: 13
size: .
CDR3: CAATPPGYNEQFF

J: TRBJ2-7
V: TRBV30
length: 16
size: .
CDR3: CAWSVLIGPSPYEQYF

J: TRBJ1-4
V: TRBV5-1
length: 15
size: few
CDR3: CASSTAPPLNEKLFF

J: TRBJ1-3
V: TRBV24-1
length: 16
size: .
CDR3: CATSDWGTGGTMQVYF

J: TRBJ2-1
V: TRBV5-1
length: 15
size: .
CDR3: CASSAGGISTNEQFF

J: TRBJ2-2
V: TRBV20-1
length: 14
size: .
CDR3: CSASPGQGIGELFF

J: TRBJ2-2
V: TRBV10-3
length: 13
size: .
CDR3: CATTGQNTGELFF

J: TRBJ2-1
V: TRBV25-1
length: 12
size: .
CDR3: CASSERLGEQFF

J: TRBJ2-1
V: TRBV20-1
length: 15
size: .
CDR3: CSVTKRGGPSNEQFF

J: TRBJ2-1
V: TRBV20-1
length: 16
size: .
CDR3: CSARVGLAGPNNEQFF

J: TRBJ1-1
V: TRBV5-1
length: 14
size: few
CDR3: CASSLGSTGTEAFF

J: TRBJ1-2
V: TRBV15
length: 15
size: .
CDR3: CATSHRTPRAYGYTF

J: TRBJ1-4
V: TRBV7-9
length: 17
size: few
CDR3: CASSLAPGTASNEKLFF

J: TRBJ1-3
V: TRBV5-1
length: 16
size: .
CDR3: CASSLAGQASGNTIYF